This T cell receptor beta chain was observed in a study of cytomegalovirus exposure and HLA in healthy donors. With respect to this clone: Its antigen remains unidentified.

PCR was performed using 60 Vbeta and 13 Jbeta primers. Authors' methods: About 11 million shared chains were among the roughly 80 million unique TCR beta chains that a later analysis counted. Repertoires were generated with immunoSEQ multiplex PCR, while TCRdb's copy carries only in-frame clones and drops some. V, J and clone size derive from that table, while D and trimming were established from the DNA sequence. Its clone listing holds 85,000 to 110,000 clones. Trimming took off 10 bases at V and 0 bases at J, with 10 bases between the two ends. CDR3 length: 13 residues. The germline V gene encodes CDR1 SGHTA and CDR2 FQGNSA. Whole-study findings and limits: TCR beta chain V- and J-gene trimming was linked, in a later analysis, to a missense variant in DCLRE1C. Previous analysis showed most TCR beta V segments were productive about 87% or about 30% of the time.

Sequenced material: PBMCs. The chain joins TRBV7-2 to TRBJ2-1; tentatively, D is TRBD2 (6 bases). This TCR was sampled from a man in his forties in good health and CMV-seronegative. CDR3 in amino acids: CATSTSSYNEQFF. The CDR3 nucleotides read TGTGCCACCTCGACTAGCTCCTACAATGAGCAGTTCTTC.